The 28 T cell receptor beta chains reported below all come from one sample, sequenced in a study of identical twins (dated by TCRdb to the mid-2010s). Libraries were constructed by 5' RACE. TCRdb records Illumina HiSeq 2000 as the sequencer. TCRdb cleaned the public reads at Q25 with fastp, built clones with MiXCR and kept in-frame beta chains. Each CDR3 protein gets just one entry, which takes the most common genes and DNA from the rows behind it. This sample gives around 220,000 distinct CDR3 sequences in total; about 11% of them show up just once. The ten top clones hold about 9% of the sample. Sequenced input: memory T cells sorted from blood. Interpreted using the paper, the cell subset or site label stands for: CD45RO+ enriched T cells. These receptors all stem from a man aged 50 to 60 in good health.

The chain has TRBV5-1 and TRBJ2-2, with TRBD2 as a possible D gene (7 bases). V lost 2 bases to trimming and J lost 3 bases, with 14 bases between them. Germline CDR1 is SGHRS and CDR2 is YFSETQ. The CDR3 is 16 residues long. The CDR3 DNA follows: TGCGCCAGCAGCTTCCCGGGGGGCCGGGACACCGGGGAGCTGTTTTTT. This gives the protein CASSFPGGRDTGELFF.

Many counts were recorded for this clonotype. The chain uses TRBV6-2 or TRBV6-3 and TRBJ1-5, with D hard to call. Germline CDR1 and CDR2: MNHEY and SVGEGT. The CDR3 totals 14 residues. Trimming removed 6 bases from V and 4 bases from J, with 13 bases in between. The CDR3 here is CASRPIPVNQPQHF. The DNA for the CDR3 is TGTGCCAGCAGGCCAATACCGGTAAATCAGCCCCAGCATTTT.

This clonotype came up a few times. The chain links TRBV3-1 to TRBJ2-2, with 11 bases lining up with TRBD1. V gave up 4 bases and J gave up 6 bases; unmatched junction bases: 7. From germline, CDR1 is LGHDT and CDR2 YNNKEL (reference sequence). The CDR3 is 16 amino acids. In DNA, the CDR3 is TGTGCCAGCAGCCCTCGGACAGGGGGCAAGTCCGGGGAGCTGTTTTTT. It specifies CASSPRTGGKSGELFF.

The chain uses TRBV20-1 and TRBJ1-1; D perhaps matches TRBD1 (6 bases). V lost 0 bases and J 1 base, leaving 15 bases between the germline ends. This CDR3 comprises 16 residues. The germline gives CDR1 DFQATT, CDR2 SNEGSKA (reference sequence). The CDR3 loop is CSARDGAQGSNTEAFF. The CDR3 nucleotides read TGCAGTGCTAGAGATGGGGCGCAGGGGTCGAACACTGAAGCTTTCTTT.

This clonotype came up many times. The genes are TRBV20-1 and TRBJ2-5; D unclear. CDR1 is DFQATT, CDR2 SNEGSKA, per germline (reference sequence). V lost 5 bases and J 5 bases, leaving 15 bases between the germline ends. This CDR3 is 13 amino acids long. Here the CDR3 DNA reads TGCAGTGCTCCGACACTTACTCAGGAGACCCAGTACTTC. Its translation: CSAPTLTQETQYF.

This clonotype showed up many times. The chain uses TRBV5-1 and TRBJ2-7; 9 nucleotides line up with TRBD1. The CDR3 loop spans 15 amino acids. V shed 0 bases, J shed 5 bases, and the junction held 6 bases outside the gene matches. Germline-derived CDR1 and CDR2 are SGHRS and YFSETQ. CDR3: CASSLVGTGKDEQYF. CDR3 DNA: TGCGCCAGCAGCTTGGTTGGGACAGGGAAGGACGAGCAGTACTTC.

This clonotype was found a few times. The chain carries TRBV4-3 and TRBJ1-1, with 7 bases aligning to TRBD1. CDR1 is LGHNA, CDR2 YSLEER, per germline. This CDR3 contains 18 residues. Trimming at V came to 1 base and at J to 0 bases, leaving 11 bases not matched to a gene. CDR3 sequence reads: CASSQGTGGGRMNTEAFF. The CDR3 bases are TGCGCCAGCAGCCAAGGAACGGGAGGGGGCCGGATGAACACTGAAGCTTTCTTT.

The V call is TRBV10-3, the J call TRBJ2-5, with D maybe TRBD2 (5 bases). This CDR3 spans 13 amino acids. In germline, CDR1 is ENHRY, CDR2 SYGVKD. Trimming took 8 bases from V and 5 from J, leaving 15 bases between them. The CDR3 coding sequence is TGTGCCATCCGAGGGCTGGCGCGCGAGACCCAGTACTTC. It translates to CAIRGLARETQYF.

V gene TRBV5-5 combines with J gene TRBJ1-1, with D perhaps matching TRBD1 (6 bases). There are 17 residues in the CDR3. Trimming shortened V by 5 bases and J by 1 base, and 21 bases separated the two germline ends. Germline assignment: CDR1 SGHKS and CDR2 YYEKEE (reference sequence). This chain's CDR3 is CASRRGGAATTNTEAFF. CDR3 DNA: TGTGCCAGCAGACGCGGGGGGGCCGCTACGACGAACACTGAAGCTTTCTTT.

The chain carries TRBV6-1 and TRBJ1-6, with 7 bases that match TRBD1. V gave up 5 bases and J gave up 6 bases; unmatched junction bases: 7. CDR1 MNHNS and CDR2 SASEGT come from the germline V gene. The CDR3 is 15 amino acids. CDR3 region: CASSPQGGLNSPLHF. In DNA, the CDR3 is TGTGCCAGCAGTCCCCAGGGGGGGCTTAATTCACCCCTCCACTTT.

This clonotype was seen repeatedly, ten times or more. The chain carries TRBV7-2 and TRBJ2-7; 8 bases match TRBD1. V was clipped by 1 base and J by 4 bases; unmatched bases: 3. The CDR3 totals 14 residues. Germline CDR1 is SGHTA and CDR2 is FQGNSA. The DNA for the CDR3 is TGTGCCAGCAGCTTAGTGGGACAGGTTTACGAGCAGTACTTC. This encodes CASSLVGQVYEQYF. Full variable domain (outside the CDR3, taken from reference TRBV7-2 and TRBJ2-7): GAGVSQSPSNKVTEKGKDVELRCDPISGHTALYWYRQSLGQGLEFLIYFQGNSAPDKSGLPSDRFSAERTGGSVSTLTIQRTQQEDSAVYLCASSLVGQVYEQYFGPGTRLTVT.

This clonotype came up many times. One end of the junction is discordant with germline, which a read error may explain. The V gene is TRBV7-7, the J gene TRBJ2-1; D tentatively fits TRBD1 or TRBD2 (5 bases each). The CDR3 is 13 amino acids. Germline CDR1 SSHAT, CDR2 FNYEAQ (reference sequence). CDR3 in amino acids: CASSLAQGNEQFF. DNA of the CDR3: TGTGCTAGCAGCTTAGCGCAGGGAAATGAGCAGTTCTTC.

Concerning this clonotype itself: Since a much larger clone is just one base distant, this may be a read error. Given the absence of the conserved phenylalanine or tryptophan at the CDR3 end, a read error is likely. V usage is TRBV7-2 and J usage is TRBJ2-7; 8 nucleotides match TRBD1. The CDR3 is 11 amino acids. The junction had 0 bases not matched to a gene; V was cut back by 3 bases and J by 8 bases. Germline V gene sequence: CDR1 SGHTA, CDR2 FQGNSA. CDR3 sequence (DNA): TGTGCCAGCAGCTTCAGGGGGCAGCAGTACCTC. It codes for CASSFRGQQYL.

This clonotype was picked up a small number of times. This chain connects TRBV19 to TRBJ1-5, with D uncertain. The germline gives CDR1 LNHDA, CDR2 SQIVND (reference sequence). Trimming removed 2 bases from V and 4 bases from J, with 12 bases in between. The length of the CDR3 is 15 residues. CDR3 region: CASSITAGPNQPQHF. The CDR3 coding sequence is TGTGCCAGTAGTATAACAGCGGGCCCAAATCAGCCCCAGCATTTT.

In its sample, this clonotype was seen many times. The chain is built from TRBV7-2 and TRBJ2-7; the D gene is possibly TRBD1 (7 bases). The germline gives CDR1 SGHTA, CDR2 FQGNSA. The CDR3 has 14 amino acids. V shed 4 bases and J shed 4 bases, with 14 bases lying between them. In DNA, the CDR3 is TGTGCCAGCAGCTCGCGGACAGGAGGGTACGAGCAGTACTTC. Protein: CASSSRTGGYEQYF.

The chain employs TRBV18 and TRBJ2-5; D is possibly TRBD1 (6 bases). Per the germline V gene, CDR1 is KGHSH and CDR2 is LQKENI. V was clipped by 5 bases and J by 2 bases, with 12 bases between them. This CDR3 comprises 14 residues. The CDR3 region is CASSNVGGQETQYF. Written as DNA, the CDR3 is TGTGCCAGCTCAAACGTAGGGGGACAAGAGACCCAGTACTTC.

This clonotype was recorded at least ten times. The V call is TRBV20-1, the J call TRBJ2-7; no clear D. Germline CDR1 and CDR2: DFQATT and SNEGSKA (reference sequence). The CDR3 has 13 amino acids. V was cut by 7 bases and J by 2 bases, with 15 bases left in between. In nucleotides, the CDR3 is TGCAGTGGTTCGCGGTCTGAGACCTACGAGCAGTACTTC. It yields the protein CSGSRSETYEQYF.

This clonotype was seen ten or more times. CDR3 sequence (DNA): TGTGCCAGCAGACCGTACAGGGGCGGGGAGCTGTTTTTT. Protein product: CASRPYRGGELFF. The J gene is TRBJ2-2, the V gene TRBV28; TRBD1 matches at 7 bases. Germline CDR1 reads MDHEN; CDR2 reads SYDVKM. Losses at the gene ends were 6 bases for V and 7 bases for J; bases not matched to a gene: 5. There are 13 residues in the CDR3.

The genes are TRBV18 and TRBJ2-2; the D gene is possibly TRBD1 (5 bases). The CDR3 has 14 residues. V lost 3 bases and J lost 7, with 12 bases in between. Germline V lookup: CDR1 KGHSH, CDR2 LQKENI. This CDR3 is CASSPTARGGELFF. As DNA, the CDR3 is TGTGCCAGCTCACCTACAGCAAGGGGCGGGGAGCTGTTTTTT. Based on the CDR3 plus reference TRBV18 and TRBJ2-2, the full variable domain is NAGVMQNPRHLVRRRGQEARLRCSPMKGHSHVYWYRQLPEEGLKFMVYLQKENIIDESGMPKERFSAEFPKEGPSILRIQQVVRGDSAAYFCASSPTARGGELFFGEGSRLTVL.

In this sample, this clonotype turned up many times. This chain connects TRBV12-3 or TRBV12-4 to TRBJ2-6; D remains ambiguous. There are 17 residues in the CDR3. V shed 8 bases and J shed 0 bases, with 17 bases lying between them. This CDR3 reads CASFIGRLASGANVLTF. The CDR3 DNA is TGTGCCAGCTTCATAGGCCGCCTGGCCTCTGGGGCCAACGTCCTGACTTTC.

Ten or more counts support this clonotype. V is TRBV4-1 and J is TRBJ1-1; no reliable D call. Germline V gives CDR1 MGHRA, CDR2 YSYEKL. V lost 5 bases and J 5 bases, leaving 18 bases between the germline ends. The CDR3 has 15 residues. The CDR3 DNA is TGCGCCAGCAGCAGAACGGGTAGGTCTTGGACTGAAGCTTTCTTT. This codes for CASSRTGRSWTEAFF.

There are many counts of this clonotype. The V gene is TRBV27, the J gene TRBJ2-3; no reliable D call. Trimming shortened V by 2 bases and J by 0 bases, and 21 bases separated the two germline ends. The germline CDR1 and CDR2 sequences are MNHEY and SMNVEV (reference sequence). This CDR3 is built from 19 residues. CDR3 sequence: CASSLDPILKRGSTDTQYF. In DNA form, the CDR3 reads TGTGCCAGCAGTTTAGACCCTATCCTCAAACGTGGAAGCACAGATACGCAGTATTTT.

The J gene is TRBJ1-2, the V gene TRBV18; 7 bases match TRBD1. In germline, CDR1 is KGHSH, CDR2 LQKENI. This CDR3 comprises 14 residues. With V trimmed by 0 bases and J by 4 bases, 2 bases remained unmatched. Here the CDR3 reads CASSPPGTVYGYTF. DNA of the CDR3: TGTGCCAGCTCACCACCGGGGACAGTCTATGGCTACACCTTC.

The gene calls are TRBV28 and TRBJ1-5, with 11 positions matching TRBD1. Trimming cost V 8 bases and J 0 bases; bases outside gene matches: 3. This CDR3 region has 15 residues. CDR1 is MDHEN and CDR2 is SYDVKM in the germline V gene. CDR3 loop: CASRDRGGSNQPQHF. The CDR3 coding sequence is TGTGCCAGCCGGGACAGGGGGGGTAGCAATCAGCCCCAGCATTTT.

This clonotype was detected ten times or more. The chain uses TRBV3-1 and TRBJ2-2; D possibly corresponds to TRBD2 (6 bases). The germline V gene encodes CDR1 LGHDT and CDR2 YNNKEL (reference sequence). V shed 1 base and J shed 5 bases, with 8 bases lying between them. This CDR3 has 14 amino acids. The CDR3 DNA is TGTGCCAGCAGCCAAGTTGCGGGGACCGGGGAGCTGTTTTTT. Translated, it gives CASSQVAGTGELFF.

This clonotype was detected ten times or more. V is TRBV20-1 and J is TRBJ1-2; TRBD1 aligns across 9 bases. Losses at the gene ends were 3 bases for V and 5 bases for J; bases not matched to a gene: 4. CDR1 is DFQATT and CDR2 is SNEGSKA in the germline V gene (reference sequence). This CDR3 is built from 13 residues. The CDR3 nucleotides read TGCAGTGCTAGTACAGGGGGCATATATGGCTACACCTTC. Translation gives CSASTGGIYGYTF.

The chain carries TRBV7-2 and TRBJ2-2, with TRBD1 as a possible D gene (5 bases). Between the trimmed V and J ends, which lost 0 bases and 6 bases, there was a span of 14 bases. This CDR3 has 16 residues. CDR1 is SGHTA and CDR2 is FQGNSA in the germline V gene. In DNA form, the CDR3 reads TGTGCCAGCAGCTTAGCTTTCCAGGGTTGGCCCGGGGAGCTGTTTTTT. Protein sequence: CASSLAFQGWPGELFF.

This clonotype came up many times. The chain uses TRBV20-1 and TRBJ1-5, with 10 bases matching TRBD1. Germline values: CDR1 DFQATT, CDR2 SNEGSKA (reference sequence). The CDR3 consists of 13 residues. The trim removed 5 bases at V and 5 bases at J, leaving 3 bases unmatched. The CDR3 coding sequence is TGCAGTGCTCAGACAGGGGGCGATCAGCCCCAGCATTTT. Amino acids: CSAQTGGDQPQHF.